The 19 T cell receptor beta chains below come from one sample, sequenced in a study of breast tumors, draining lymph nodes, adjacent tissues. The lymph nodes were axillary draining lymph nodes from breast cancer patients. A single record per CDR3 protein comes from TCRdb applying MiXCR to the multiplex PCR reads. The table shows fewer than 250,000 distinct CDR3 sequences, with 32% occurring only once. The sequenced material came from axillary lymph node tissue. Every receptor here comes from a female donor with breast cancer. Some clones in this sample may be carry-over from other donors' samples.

In nucleotides, the CDR3 is TGCAGCGTTGAAGACCCCTCGAGGGGGACCTTGGTCTATGGCTACACCTTC. Amino acid sequence: CSVEDPSRGTLVYGYTF. The gene calls are TRBV29-1 and TRBJ1-2; the D gene is possibly TRBD1 (6 bases). The CDR3 length is 17 residues. Germline CDR1 reads SQVTM; CDR2 reads ANQGSEA. V was pared by 0 bases and J by 4 bases, with 21 bases between.

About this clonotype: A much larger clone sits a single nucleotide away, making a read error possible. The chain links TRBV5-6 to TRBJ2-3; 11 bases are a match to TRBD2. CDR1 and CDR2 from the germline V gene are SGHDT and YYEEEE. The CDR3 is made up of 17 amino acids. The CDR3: CAGSWGPSGRFTDTQYF. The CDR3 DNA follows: TGTGCCGGCAGCTGGGGCCCTAGCGGGAGGTTCACAGATACGCAGTATTTT.

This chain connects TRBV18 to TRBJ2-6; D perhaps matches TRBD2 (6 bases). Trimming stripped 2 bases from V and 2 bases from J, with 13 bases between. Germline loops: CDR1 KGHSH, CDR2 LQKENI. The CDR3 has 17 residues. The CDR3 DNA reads TGTGCCAGCTCACCAGATATGGGCGGGACTGGGGCCAACGTCCTGACTTTC. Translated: CASSPDMGGTGANVLTF. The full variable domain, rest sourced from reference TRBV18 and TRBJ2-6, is NAGVMQNPRHLVRRRGQEARLRCSPMKGHSHVYWYRQLPEEGLKFMVYLQKENIIDESGMPKERFSAEFPKEGPSILRIQQVVRGDSAAYFCASSPDMGGTGANVLTFGAGSRLTVL.

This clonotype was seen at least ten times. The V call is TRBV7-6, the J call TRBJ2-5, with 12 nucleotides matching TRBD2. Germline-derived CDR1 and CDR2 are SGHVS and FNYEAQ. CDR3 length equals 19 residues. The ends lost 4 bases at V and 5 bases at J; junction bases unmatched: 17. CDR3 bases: TGTGCCAGCAGCTCCCACCCAAGCCGACTAGCGGGAGTGGGGGAGACCCAGTACTTC. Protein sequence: CASSSHPSRLAGVGETQYF.

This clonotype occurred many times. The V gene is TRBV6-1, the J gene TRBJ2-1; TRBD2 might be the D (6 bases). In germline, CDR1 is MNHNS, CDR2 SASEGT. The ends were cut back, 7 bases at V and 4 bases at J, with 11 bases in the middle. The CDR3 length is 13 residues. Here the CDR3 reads CASTGGPYNEQFF. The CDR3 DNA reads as TGTGCCAGCACCGGAGGGCCGTACAATGAGCAGTTCTTC.

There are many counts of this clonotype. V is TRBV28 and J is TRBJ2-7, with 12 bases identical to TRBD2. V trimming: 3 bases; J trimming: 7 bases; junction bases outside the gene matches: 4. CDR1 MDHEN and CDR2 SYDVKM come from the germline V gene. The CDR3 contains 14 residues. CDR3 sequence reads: CASSFGLAGLEQYF. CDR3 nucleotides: TGTGCCAGCAGTTTTGGACTAGCGGGGTTGGAGCAGTACTTC.

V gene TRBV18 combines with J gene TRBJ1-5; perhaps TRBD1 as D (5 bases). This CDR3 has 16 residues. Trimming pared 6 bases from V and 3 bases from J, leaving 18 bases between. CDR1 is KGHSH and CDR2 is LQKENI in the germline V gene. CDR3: CASSLRDPTYNQPQHF. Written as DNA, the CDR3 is TGTGCCAGCTCGCTCCGGGACCCCACTTACAATCAGCCCCAGCATTTT.

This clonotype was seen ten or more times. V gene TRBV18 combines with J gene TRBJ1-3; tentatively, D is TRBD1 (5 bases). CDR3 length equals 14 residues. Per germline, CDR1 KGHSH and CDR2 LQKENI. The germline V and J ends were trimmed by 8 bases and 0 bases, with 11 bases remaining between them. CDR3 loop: CASSPTDSGNTIYF. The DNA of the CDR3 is TGTGCCAGCAGTCCGACAGACTCTGGAAACACCATATATTTT.

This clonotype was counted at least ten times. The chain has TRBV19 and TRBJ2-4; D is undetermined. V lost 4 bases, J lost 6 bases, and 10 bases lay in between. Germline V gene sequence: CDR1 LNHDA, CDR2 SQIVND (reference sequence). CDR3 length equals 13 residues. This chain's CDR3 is CASSRVIGNIQYF. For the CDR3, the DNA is TGTGCCAGTAGTAGGGTGATTGGAAACATTCAGTACTTC.

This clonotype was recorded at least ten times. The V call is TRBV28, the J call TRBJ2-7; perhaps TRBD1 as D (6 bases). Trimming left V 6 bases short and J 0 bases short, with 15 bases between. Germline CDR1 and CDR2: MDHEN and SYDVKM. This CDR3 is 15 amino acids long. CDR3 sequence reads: CASRPPTGISYEQYF. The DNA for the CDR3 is TGTGCCAGCAGACCTCCAACAGGGATCTCCTACGAGCAGTACTTC.

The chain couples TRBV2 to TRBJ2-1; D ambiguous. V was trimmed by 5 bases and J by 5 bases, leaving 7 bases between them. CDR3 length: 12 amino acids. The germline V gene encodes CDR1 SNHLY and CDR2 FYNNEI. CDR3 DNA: TGTGCCAGCAGTCAACTACACAATGAGCAGTTCTTC. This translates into CASSQLHNEQFF.

CDR3 sequence: CAGRTQTGLTGNTQYF. The CDR3 DNA reads as TGTGCCGGCCGTACCCAAACAGGGCTGACGGGAAATACGCAGTATTTT. The V and J genes are TRBV6-6 and TRBJ2-3, with a possible D match to TRBD1 (6 bases). The CDR3 length is 16 residues. Trimming shortened V by 11 bases and J by 7 bases, and 28 bases separated the two germline ends. Germline V gene lookup returns CDR1 MNHNY and CDR2 SVGAGI (reference sequence).

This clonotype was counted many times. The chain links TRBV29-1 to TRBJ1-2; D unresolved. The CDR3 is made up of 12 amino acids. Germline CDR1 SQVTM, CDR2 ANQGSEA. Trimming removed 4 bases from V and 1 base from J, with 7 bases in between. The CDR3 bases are TGCAGCGTTGTCCGCGGTAACTATGGCTACACCTTC. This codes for CSVVRGNYGYTF.

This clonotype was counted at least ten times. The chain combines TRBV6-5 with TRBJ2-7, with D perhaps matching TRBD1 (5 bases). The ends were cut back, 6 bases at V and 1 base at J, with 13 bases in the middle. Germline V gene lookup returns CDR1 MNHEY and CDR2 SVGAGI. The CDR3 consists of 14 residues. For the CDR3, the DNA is TGTGCCAGCAGGGTCAGGGTAGTGTCCTACGAGCAGTACTTC. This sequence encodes CASRVRVVSYEQYF.

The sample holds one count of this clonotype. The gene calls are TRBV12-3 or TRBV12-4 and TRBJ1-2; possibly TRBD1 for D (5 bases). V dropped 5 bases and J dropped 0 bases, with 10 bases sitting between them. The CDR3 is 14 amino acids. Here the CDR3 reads CASSDPGANYGYTF. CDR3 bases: TGTGCCAGCAGTGACCCGGGGGCTAACTATGGCTACACCTTC.

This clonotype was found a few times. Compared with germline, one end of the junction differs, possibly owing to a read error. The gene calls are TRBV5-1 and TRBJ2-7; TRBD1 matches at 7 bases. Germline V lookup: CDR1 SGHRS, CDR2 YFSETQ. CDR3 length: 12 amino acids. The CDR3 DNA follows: TGCGCCAGCAGCCTGACAGGGAACGAGCACTACTTC. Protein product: CASSLTGNEHYF.

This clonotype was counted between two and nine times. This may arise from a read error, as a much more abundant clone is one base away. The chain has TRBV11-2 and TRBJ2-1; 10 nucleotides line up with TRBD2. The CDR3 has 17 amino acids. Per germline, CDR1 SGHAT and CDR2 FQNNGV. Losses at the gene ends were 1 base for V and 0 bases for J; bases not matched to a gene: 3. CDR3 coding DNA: TGTGCCAGCAGCTTAGTGCCTAGCGGGGGCTCCTACAATGAGCAGTTCTTC. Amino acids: CASSLVPSGGSYNEQFF.

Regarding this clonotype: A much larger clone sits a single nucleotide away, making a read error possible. The CDR3 DNA follows: TGCAGTGCTAGGATGGTGGCGGGTCGGGCCGGTGAGCAGTTCTTC. Amino acid sequence: CSARMVAGRAGEQFF. This rearrangement joins TRBV20-1 to TRBJ2-1; perhaps TRBD2 as D (5 bases). Germline CDR1 is DFQATT and CDR2 is SNEGSKA (reference sequence). Trimming shortened V by 3 bases and J by 9 bases, and 21 bases separated the two germline ends. CDR3 length: 15 amino acids.

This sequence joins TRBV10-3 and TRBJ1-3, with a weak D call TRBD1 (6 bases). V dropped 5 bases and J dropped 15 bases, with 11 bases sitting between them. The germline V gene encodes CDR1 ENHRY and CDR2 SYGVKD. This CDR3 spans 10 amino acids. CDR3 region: CAISQGSGYF. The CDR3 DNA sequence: TGTGCCATCAGTCAGGGGTCCGGATATTTT.